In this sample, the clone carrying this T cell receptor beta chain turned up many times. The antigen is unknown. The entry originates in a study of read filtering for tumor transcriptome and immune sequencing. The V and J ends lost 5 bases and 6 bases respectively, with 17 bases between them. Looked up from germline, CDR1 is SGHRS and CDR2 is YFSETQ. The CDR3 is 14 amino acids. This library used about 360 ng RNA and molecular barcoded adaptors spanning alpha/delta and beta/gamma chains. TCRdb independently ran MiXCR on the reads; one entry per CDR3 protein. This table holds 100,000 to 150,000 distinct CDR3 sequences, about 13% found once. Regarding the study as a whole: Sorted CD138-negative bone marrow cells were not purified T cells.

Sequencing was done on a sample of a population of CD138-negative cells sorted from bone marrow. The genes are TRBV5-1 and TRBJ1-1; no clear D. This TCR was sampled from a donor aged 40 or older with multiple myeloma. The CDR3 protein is CASRKREVDPEAFF. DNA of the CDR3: TGCGCCAGCAGAAAAAGGGAGGTCGACCCTGAAGCTTTCTTT.